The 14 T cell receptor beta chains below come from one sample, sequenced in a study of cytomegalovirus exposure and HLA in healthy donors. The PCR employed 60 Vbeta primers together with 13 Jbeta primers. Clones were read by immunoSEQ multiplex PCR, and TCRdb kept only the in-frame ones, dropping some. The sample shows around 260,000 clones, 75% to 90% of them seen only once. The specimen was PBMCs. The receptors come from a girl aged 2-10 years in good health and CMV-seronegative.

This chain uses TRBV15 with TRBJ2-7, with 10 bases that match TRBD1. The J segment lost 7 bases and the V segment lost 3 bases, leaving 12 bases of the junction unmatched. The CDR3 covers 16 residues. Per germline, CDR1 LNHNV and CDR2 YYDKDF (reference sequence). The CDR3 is CATSSGPGTGAGEQYF. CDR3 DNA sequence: TGTGCCACCAGCAGCGGACCCGGGACAGGGGCGGGAGAGCAGTACTTC.

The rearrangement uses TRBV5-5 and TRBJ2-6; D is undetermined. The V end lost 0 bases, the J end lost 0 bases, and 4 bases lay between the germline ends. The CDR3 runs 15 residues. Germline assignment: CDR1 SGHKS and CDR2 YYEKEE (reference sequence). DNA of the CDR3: TGTGCCAGCAGCTTGGGTAGCTCTGGGGCCAACGTCCTGACTTTC. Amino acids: CASSLGSSGANVLTF.

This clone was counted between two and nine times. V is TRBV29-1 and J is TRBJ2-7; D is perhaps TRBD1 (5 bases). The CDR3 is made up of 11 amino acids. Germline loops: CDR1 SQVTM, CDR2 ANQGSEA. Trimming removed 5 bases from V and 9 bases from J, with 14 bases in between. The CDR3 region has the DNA TGCAGCGTTATTCAGGGTATCGGGCAGTACTTC. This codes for CSVIQGIGQYF.

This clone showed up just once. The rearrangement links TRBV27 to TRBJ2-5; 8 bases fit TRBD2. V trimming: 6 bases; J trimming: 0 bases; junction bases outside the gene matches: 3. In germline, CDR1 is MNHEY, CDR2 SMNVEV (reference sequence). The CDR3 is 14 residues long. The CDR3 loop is CASRRGAYQETQYF. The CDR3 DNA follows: TGTGCCAGCAGGCGGGGGGCCTACCAAGAGACCCAGTACTTC.

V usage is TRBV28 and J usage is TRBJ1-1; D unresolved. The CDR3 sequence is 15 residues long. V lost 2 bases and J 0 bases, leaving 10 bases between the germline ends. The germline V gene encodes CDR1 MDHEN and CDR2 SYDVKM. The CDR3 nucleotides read TGTGCCAGCAGTTTACGCAGGCTGATGAACACTGAAGCTTTCTTT. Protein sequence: CASSLRRLMNTEAFF.

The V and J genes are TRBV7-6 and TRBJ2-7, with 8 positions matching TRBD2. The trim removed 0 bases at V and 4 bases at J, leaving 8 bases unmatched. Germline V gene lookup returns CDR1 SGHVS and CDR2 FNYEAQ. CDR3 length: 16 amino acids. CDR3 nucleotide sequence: TGTGCCAGCAGCTTAGCGAGGGGGACTAGTGGGTACGAGCAGTACTTC. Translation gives CASSLARGTSGYEQYF.

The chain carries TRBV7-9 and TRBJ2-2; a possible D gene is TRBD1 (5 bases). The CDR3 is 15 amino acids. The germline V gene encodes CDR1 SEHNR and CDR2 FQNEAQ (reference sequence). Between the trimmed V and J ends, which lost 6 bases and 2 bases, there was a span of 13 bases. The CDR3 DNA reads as TGTGCCAGCAGGCGGACAACAACTAACACCGGGGAGCTGTTTTTT. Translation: CASRRTTTNTGELFF.

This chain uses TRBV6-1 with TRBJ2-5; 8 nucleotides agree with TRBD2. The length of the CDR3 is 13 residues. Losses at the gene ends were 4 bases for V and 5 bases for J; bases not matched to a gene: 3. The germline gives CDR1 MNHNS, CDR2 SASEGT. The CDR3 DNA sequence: TGTGCCAGCAGTGCCCCGGGGGGGGAGACCCAGTACTTC. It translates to CASSAPGGETQYF.

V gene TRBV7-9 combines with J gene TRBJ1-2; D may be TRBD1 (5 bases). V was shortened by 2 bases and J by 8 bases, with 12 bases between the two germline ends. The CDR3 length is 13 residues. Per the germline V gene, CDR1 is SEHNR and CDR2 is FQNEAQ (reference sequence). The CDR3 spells CASSLSGKRGYTF. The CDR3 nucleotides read TGTGCCAGCAGCTTATCAGGGAAGAGGGGCTACACCTTC.

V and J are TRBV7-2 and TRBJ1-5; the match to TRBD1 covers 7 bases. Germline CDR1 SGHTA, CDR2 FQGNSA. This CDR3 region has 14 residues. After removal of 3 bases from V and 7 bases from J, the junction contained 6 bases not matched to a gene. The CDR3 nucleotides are TGTGCCAGCAGCTTCTCTAGACAGGGCCAGCCCCAGCATTTT. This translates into CASSFSRQGQPQHF. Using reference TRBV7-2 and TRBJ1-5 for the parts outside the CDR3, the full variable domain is GAGVSQSPSNKVTEKGKDVELRCDPISGHTALYWYRQSLGQGLEFLIYFQGNSAPDKSGLPSDRFSAERTGGSVSTLTIQRTQQEDSAVYLCASSFSRQGQPQHFGDGTRLSIL.

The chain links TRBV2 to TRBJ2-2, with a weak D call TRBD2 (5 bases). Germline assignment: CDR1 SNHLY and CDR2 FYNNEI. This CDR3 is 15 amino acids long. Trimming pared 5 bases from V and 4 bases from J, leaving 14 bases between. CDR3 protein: CASSRLLWFTGELFF. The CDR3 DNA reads TGTGCCAGCAGTAGACTACTTTGGTTCACCGGGGAGCTGTTTTTT.

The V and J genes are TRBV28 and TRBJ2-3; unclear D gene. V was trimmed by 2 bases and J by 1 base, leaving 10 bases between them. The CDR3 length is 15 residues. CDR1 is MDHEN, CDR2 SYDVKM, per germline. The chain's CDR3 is CASSLGRWGTDTQYF. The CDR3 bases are TGTGCCAGCAGTTTAGGCAGGTGGGGCACAGATACGCAGTATTTT.

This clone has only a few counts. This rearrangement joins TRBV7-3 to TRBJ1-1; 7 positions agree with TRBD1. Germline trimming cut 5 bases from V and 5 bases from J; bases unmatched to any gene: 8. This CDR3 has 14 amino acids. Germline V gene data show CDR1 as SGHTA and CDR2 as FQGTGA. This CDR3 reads CASSPNGQVTEAFF. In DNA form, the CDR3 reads TGTGCCAGCAGCCCAAACGGACAGGTTACTGAAGCTTTCTTT.

The CDR3 sequence: CASSAGNRGLTEAFF. For the CDR3, the DNA is TGCGCCAGCAGCGCCGGTAACAGGGGCTTGACTGAAGCTTTCTTT. The rearrangement links TRBV5-1 to TRBJ1-1; 7 bases agree with TRBD1. CDR3 size: 15 residues. The J segment lost 5 bases and the V segment lost 4 bases, leaving 11 bases of the junction unmatched. Per the germline V gene, CDR1 is SGHRS and CDR2 is YFSETQ.